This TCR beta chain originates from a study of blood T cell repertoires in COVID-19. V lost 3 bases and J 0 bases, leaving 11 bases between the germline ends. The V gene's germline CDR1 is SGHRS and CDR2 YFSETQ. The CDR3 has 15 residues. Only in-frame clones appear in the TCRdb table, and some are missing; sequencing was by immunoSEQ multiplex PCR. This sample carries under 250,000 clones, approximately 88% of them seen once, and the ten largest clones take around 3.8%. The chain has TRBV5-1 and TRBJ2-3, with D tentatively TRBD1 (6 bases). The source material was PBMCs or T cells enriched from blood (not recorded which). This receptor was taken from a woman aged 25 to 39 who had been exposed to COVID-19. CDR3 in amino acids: CASSSTTGSTDTQYF. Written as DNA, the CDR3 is TGCGCCAGCAGCTCAACGACAGGAAGCACAGATACGCAGTATTTT.